These T cell receptor beta chains were read from a single sample in a study of human T cells and chemical hapten exposure. TCRdb reprocessed the RACE reads via MiXCR and lists one record per CDR3 protein. The sample gives tens of thousands of distinct CDR3 sequences, roughly a tenth of which show up once; roughly 2.2% is in the top ten. This specimen consisted of whole blood, obtained in connection with sensitization to the hapten diphenylcyclopropenone (DPC). These receptors all come from a man in his forties with alopecia areata. Some clones in this sample may be carry-over from other donors' samples. Both conserved end residues are part of each CDR3. D genes are given only for firm matches. The size entry is marked missing in some rows and otherwise reads once, few, many or a size class.

V	D	size	J	DNA	CDR3
TRBV7-9	TRBD1	-	TRBJ1-1	TGTGCCAGCAGCTTGGTGGACAGGGACACTGAAGCTTTCTTT	CASSLVDRDTEAFF
TRBV7-9	-	once	TRBJ2-7	TGTGCCAGCACCCAAGCAGGGGGGCACGAGCAGTACTTC	CASTQAGGHEQYF
TRBV5-4	-	-	TRBJ2-3	TGTGCCAGCAGCTTGGGGGGCAGGGGATCTAGCACAGATACGCAGTATTTT	CASSLGGRGSSTDTQYF
TRBV28	TRBD2	-	TRBJ2-3	TGTGCCAGCAGTTCGGCGGGAGTTGGAATAGGGACTAGCGGGAGCGTGTTGTCAGATACGCAGTATTTT	CASSSAGVGIGTSGSVLSDTQYF
TRBV12-3/TRBV12-4	TRBD1	many	TRBJ1-5	TGTGCCAGCAGTTCTACAGGGGGCCATCAGCCCCAGCATTTT	CASSSTGGHQPQHF
TRBV5-1	-	-	TRBJ2-1	TGCGCCAGCAGCTTGGGCTCGGGCGATGAGCAGTTCTTC	CASSLGSGDEQFF
TRBV6-6	TRBD1	-	TRBJ2-2	TGTGCCAGCGCGACCACGGGACAGGGATTCACCGGGGAGCTGTTTTTT	CASATTGQGFTGELFF
TRBV29-1	-	-	TRBJ2-5	TGCAGCGTTGATGGCAGGCACCAAGAGACCCAGTACTTC	CSVDGRHQETQYF
TRBV5-1	-	-	TRBJ2-3	TGCGCCAGCAGCTTGCGGGACAGCACAGATACGCAGTATTTT	CASSLRDSTDTQYF
TRBV20-1	TRBD1	-	TRBJ2-3	TGCAGTGCTAGAGATCGGGACAGGAACACAGATACGCAGTATTTT	CSARDRDRNTDTQYF
TRBV2	TRBD2	few	TRBJ2-1	TGTGCCAGCAGTGAAGAGACGGGAGGGGTCAATGAGCAGTTCTTC	CASSEETGGVNEQFF
TRBV18	-	-	TRBJ1-4	TGTGCCAGCTCACCGGACAGCACGGGCGAAAAACTGTTTTTT	CASSPDSTGEKLFF
TRBV9	TRBD2	many	TRBJ2-1	TGTGCCAGCAGCCCGGGAGGCCGTTGGGGGGATGAGCAGTTCTTC	CASSPGGRWGDEQFF
TRBV7-8	TRBD1	-	TRBJ1-5	TGTGCCAGCAGCTTAGGTATACAGGGGGCGGTTGAGCCCCAGCATTTT	CASSLGIQGAVEPQHF
TRBV28	TRBD1	few	TRBJ2-2	TGTGCCAGCACCCTCAAAGGGCAGGGGGTTGTGGATACCGGGGAGCTGTTTTTT	CASTLKGQGVVDTGELFF
TRBV30	-	-	TRBJ2-2	TGTGCCTTAAGGGGGGCCGGGGAGCTGTTTTTT	CALRGAGELFF
TRBV7-2	-	-	TRBJ1-5	TGTGCCAGCAGCTGGGACCGTAATCAGCCCCAGCATTTT	CASSWDRNQPQHF
TRBV5-8	-	-	TRBJ2-3	TGTGCCAGCAGCTTGGAGGATATGGCGGGACCTAGCACAGATACGCAGTATTTT	CASSLEDMAGPSTDTQYF
TRBV3-1	-	few	TRBJ2-1	TGTGCCAGCAGCCTACAGACTTCAGGGGAGCAGTTCTTC	CASSLQTSGEQFF
TRBV7-9	-	few	TRBJ2-1	TGTGCCAGCAGCGGGAGAGCCTACAATGAGCAGTTCTTC	CASSGRAYNEQFF
TRBV29-1	-	few	TRBJ1-3	TGCAGCGTTGCGGGGTCTGGAAACACCATATATTTT	CSVAGSGNTIYF
TRBV15	TRBD1	many	TRBJ1-5	TGTGCCACCAGCGGAGGACAGGGCAATCAGCCCCAGCATTTT	CATSGGQGNQPQHF
TRBV28	TRBD1	-	TRBJ2-5	TGTGCCAGCAGTGCTGTCGGACAGGGGGAAGAGACCCAGTACTTC	CASSAVGQGEETQYF
TRBV27	TRBD2	-	TRBJ2-7	TGTGCCAGCAGTCCCAGACTAGCGGCGACTTACGAGCAGTACTTC	CASSPRLAATYEQYF
TRBV19	-	few	TRBJ1-5	TGTGCCAGTAGTGCTACTAATCAGCCCCAGCATTTT	CASSATNQPQHF
TRBV7-9	-	few	TRBJ2-1	TGTGCCAGCAGCCCCGATTTCCAGTCGGCATACAATGAGCAGTTCTTC	CASSPDFQSAYNEQFF
TRBV7-2	TRBD2	few	TRBJ2-7	TGTGCCAGCAGCACGGGACTAGCGGGAGTTCCCGAGCAGTACTTC	CASSTGLAGVPEQYF
TRBV27	-	-	TRBJ2-3	TGTGCCAGCAGTTTATCGGAGGGGGGTACGCAGTATTTT	CASSLSEGGTQYF
TRBV3-1	-	-	TRBJ2-3	TGTGCCAGCAGCCAAGATTTTTTCGGAGATACGCAGTATTTT	CASSQDFFGDTQYF
TRBV5-1	-	-	TRBJ2-3	TGCGCCAGCAGCAAGACACCGGCGTCAGATACGCAGTATTTT	CASSKTPASDTQYF
TRBV29-1	TRBD1	many	TRBJ1-3	TGCAGCGTTGGAGAGGGGGCCGGAAACACCATATATTTT	CSVGEGAGNTIYF
TRBV7-2	TRBD2	-	TRBJ2-2	TGTGCCAGCAGCCCAGGACTAGCGGGAGCATGGACCGGGGAGCTGTTTTTT	CASSPGLAGAWTGELFF
TRBV6-4	TRBD2	-	TRBJ2-5	TGTGCCAGCAGTTTCACGGGAGGGCCTACAGAGACCCAGTACTTC	CASSFTGGPTETQYF
TRBV15	-	many	TRBJ2-5	TGTGCCACCAGCAGAGATCAAGGGGCAGAGACCCAGTACTTC	CATSRDQGAETQYF
TRBV28	-	-	TRBJ2-1	TGTGCCAGCCCTAGCAGAAATGAGCAGTTCTTC	CASPSRNEQFF
TRBV29-1	-	few	TRBJ1-1	TGCAGCGCTGAGGACACACCATTGAACACTGAAGCTTTCTTT	CSAEDTPLNTEAFF
TRBV10-3	-	-	TRBJ1-4	TGTGCCATCAGCCCTTCGCCGGGACAAGAAAAACTGTTTTTT	CAISPSPGQEKLFF
TRBV3-1	-	many	TRBJ1-5	TGTGCCAGCAGCCAAGCCCTACAGGGACAGCCCCAGCATTTT	CASSQALQGQPQHF
TRBV11-1	TRBD2	few	TRBJ2-5	TGTGCCAGCAGCTTACGGACTAGCGGGAGAAGAGAGACCCAGTACTTC	CASSLRTSGRRETQYF
TRBV5-1	-	-	TRBJ1-4	TGCGCCAGCAGCTTGCAAGGAGAAAAACTGTTTTTT	CASSLQGEKLFF
TRBV7-9	-	-	TRBJ2-1	TGTGCCAGCAGCTTAGCGGGCGGGATCTCCTACAATGAGCAGTTCTTC	CASSLAGGISYNEQFF
TRBV29-1	TRBD2	few	TRBJ2-1	TGCAGCGTTGGAGCGGGAGTTGACTATGAGCAGTTCTTC	CSVGAGVDYEQFF
TRBV2	TRBD1	-	TRBJ2-7	TGTGCCAGCCTAGCCGACAGGGGAATTAACGAGCAGTACTTC	CASLADRGINEQYF
TRBV14	-	few	TRBJ1-2	TGTGCCAGCAGCCAAGTAGCACAGCAACTTTACACCTTC	CASSQVAQQLYTF
TRBV5-3	TRBD2	few	TRBJ2-1	TGTGCCAGAAGCTTGGTATGGTTCCCTAGCGGGAGCCGGATCAGCTCCTACAATGAGCAGTTCTTC	CARSLVWFPSGSRISSYNEQFF
TRBV7-8	TRBD2	-	TRBJ2-1	TGTGCCAGCAGCTTAAGGACTAGCGGGACTTACAATGAGCAGTTCTTC	CASSLRTSGTYNEQFF